This TCR beta chain was retrieved from a study of early T cells in non-severe SARS-CoV-2 infection. Study-wide results and caveats: Clonotype matching in VDJdb favored anti-spike CD8 responses and did not capture private and CD4 specificities.

The J segment lost 2 bases and the V segment lost 3 bases, leaving 11 bases of the junction unmatched. Germline V gene data show CDR1 as SGDLS and CDR2 as YYNGEE. The CDR3 extends over 17 amino acids. Unique molecular identifiers were attached to individual cDNA molecules. In TCRdb, the 5' RACE reads were re-called with MiXCR into one record per CDR3 protein. The repertoire holds approximately 120,000 distinct CDR3 sequences, with 14% to 15% as singletons. This clonotype was seen more than once but under ten times. The antigen remains unidentified. This sequence originates from an adult who was a healthcare worker with PCR-confirmed SARS-CoV-2 infection or an uninfected control (not recorded which). Sequenced material: whole blood. V and J are TRBV9 and TRBJ2-4, with 7 bases fitting TRBD2. Written as DNA, the CDR3 is TGTGCCAGCAGCGCGGCACCGGGACTAAATACCAAAAACATTCAGTACTTC. This sequence encodes CASSAAPGLNTKNIQYF.